The 16 T cell receptor beta chains below come from one sample, sequenced in a study of T cell responses to AZD1222 COVID-19 vaccine. Method: immunoSEQ multiplex PCR; TCRdb's copy keeps in-frame clones and lacks some. The table lists about 120,000 clones, roughly nine tenths of them singletons. Sequencing was performed on peripheral blood, taken on day 0 of AZD1222 vaccination. The source of these receptors is an adult in good health.

This clone appeared a few times. The chain links TRBV24-1 to TRBJ2-5; 7 nucleotides align to TRBD1. This CDR3 spans 15 amino acids. Germline V lookup: CDR1 KGHDR, CDR2 SFDVKD. Trimming removed 5 bases from V and 0 bases from J; junction bases left unmatched: 5. CDR3 nucleotide sequence: TGTGCCACCAGTGGCGCAGGGGGTGACCAAGAGACCCAGTACTTC. Its translation: CATSGAGGDQETQYF.

This clone was seen a few times. The chain uses TRBV27 and TRBJ1-4, with D possibly being TRBD1 (5 bases). This CDR3 region has 15 residues. Germline lookup yields CDR1 MNHEY and CDR2 SMNVEV (reference sequence). Trimming removed 0 bases from V and 6 bases from J, with 11 bases in between. CDR3 nucleotide sequence: TGTGCCAGCAGTTTATCGACGGGGCGGTATGAAAAACTGTTTTTT. It translates to CASSLSTGRYEKLFF.

The genes are TRBV7-2 and TRBJ1-1, with TRBD1 matching 11 bases. This CDR3 has 15 amino acids. Germline V gene sequence: CDR1 SGHTA, CDR2 FQGNSA. J lost 4 bases, V lost 4 bases, and 5 bases had no gene match. CDR3 bases: TGTGCCAGCAGCTCTGGACAGGGGGCGCTCACTGAAGCTTTCTTT. Protein product: CASSSGQGALTEAFF.

V usage is TRBV21-1 and J usage is TRBJ1-4. TRBV21-1 is a pseudogene locus. The CDR3 has 13 amino acids. The CDR3 region is CASSQSAHPKLFF. The DNA for the CDR3 is TGTGCCAGCAGCCAAAGCGCTCACCCAAAACTGTTTTTT.

The rearrangement joins TRBV7-3 to TRBJ2-1, with TRBD2 identical over 9 bases. CDR3 length: 18 residues. With V trimmed by 4 bases and J by 0 bases, 10 bases remained unmatched. CDR1 is SGHTA and CDR2 is FQGTGA in the germline V gene. CDR3 amino acids: CASSSTTSGIDSYNEQFF. CDR3 in DNA: TGTGCCAGCAGCTCGACGACTAGCGGAATCGACTCCTACAATGAGCAGTTCTTC.

J is TRBJ2-1 and V is TRBV11-2; 11 positions agree with TRBD2. The ends lost 3 bases at V and 6 bases at J; junction bases unmatched: 4. This CDR3 is 15 amino acids long. Germline loops: CDR1 SGHAT, CDR2 FQNNGV. The CDR3, as DNA: TGTGCCAGCAGCTTTAGCGGGAGGGGTAGCAATGAGCAGTTCTTC. It codes for CASSFSGRGSNEQFF.

The genes are TRBV3-1 (or the pseudogene TRBV3-2) and TRBJ2-7, with D possibly being TRBD2 (5 bases). Deletions cut 1 base from V and 3 bases from J, with 19 bases between. The germline V gene encodes CDR1 LGHDT and CDR2 YNNKEL (reference sequence). The CDR3 is 17 residues long. The CDR3 reads CASSQGGSAGRSYEQYF. CDR3 DNA sequence: TGTGCCAGCAGCCAAGGAGGTAGCGCCGGAAGGAGCTACGAGCAGTACTTC.

This chain uses TRBV19 with TRBJ1-3, with 9 bases identical to TRBD1. Losses at the gene ends were 5 bases for V and 0 bases for J; bases not matched to a gene: 5. CDR3 length equals 16 residues. Germline loops: CDR1 LNHDA, CDR2 SQIVND (reference sequence). The CDR3 loop is CASSPGQGYSGNTIYF. Here the CDR3 DNA reads TGTGCCAGTAGTCCGGGACAGGGATACTCTGGAAACACCATATATTTT.

J is TRBJ2-7 and V is TRBV7-3; D perhaps matches TRBD1 (6 bases). This CDR3 region has 14 residues. CDR1 and CDR2 from the germline V gene are SGHTA and FQGTGA. Deletions cut 5 bases from V and 4 bases from J, with 15 bases between. CDR3 protein: CASSPRTEDYEQYF. The CDR3 bases are TGTGCCAGCAGCCCAAGGACAGAAGATTACGAGCAGTACTTC.

The genes are TRBV30 and TRBJ1-1, with a possible D match to TRBD1 (6 bases). V was cut by 5 bases and J by 4 bases, with 14 bases left in between. CDR3 length: 13 amino acids. Germline V gene data show CDR1 as GTSNPN and CDR2 as SVGIG (reference sequence). CDR3 coding DNA: TGTGCCTGGGCCGGGCAGGGGTTCACTGAAGCTTTCTTT. It yields the protein CAWAGQGFTEAFF. Full variable domain (missing parts from reference TRBV30 and TRBJ1-1): SQTIHQWPATLVQPVGSPLSLECTVEGTSNPNLYWYRQAAGRGLQLLFYSVGIGQISSEVPQNLSASRPQDRQFILSSKKLLLSDSGFYLCAWAGQGFTEAFFGQGTRLTVV.

This chain uses TRBV21-1 with TRBJ2-1; the table's D call, TRBD2, has no DNA check behind it. TRBV21-1 is deemed a pseudogene. The CDR3 length is 15 residues. The CDR3 DNA follows: TGTGCCAGCAGCAAACGGTCGGGTTTCCACAATGAGCAGTTCTTC. Translating gives CASSKRSGFHNEQFF.

This clone was seen just once. CDR3 sequence reads: CASRRQQGASNQPQHF. The CDR3, as DNA: TGTGCCAGCAGACGCCAACAGGGGGCTAGCAATCAGCCCCAGCATTTT. V and J are TRBV28 and TRBJ1-5, with 9 bases lining up with TRBD1. Per germline, CDR1 MDHEN and CDR2 SYDVKM. The CDR3 has 16 residues. The trim removed 6 bases at V and 0 bases at J, leaving 6 bases unmatched.

This clone has more than one count but fewer than ten. The rearrangement uses TRBV9 and TRBJ1-4; D is uncertain. V lost 4 bases and J 6 bases, leaving 7 bases between the germline ends. The length of the CDR3 is 12 residues. The germline CDR1 and CDR2 sequences are SGDLS and YYNGEE. CDR3 loop: CASSPSDEKLFF. The CDR3, as DNA: TGTGCCAGCAGCCCCTCGGATGAAAAACTGTTTTTT.

The table lists this clone with a few counts. The rearrangement joins TRBV19 to TRBJ2-2, with D perhaps matching TRBD2 (6 bases). V gave up 4 bases and J gave up 5 bases, with 14 bases separating them. Germline loops: CDR1 LNHDA, CDR2 SQIVND (reference sequence). The CDR3 is 15 residues long. The CDR3 region is CASSKEGRSTGELFF. The DNA of the CDR3 is TGTGCCAGTAGTAAGGAGGGGAGATCTACCGGGGAGCTGTTTTTT. The full variable domain, completed using reference TRBV19 and TRBJ2-2, is DGGITQSPKYLFRKEGQNVTLSCEQNLNHDAMYWYRQDPGQGLRLIYYSQIVNDFQKGDIAEGYSVSREKKESFPLTVTSAQKNPTAFYLCASSKEGRSTGELFFGEGSRLTVL.

The chain joins TRBV7-2 to TRBJ1-3; D is possibly TRBD1 (6 bases). V was clipped by 7 bases and J by 0 bases, with 13 bases between them. The CDR3 covers 15 residues. Germline lookup yields CDR1 SGHTA and CDR2 FQGNSA. The CDR3 bases are TGTGCCAGCACGGCAGGGGTCTTCTCTGGAAACACCATATATTTT. It encodes CASTAGVFSGNTIYF. Variable domain in full (rest from reference TRBV7-2 and TRBJ1-3): GAGVSQSPSNKVTEKGKDVELRCDPISGHTALYWYRQSLGQGLEFLIYFQGNSAPDKSGLPSDRFSAERTGGSVSTLTIQRTQQEDSAVYLCASTAGVFSGNTIYFGEGSWLTVV.

The gene calls are TRBV5-1 and TRBJ2-5; weak D call: TRBD1 (5 bases). This CDR3 spans 14 amino acids. V was pared by 0 bases and J by 5 bases, with 11 bases between. Germline V gene sequence: CDR1 SGHRS, CDR2 YFSETQ. CDR3 protein: CASSLGPGQETQYF. The CDR3, as DNA: TGCGCCAGCAGCTTGGGTCCAGGGCAGGAGACCCAGTACTTC.